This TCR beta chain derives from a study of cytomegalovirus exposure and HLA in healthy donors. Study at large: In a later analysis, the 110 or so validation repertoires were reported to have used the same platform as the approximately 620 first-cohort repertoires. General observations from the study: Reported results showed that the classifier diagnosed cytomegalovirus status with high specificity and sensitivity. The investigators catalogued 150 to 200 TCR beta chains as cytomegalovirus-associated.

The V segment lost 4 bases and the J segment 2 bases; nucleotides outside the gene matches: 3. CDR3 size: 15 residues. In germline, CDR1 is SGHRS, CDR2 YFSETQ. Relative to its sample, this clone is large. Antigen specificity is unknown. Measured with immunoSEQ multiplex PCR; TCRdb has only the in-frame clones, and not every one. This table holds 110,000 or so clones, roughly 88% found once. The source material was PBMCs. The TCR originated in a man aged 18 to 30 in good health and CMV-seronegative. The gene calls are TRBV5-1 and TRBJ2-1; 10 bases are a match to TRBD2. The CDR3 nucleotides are TGCGCCAGCAGCCGAAGCGGGGGGGCCTACAATGAGCAGTTCTTC. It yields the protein CASSRSGGAYNEQFF.